This TCR beta chain was documented in a study of CD8 T cells in Susac syndrome. The CDR3 spans 12 residues. V gave up 8 bases and J gave up 7 bases, with 11 bases separating them. About 0.5 to 1 ug RNA was reverse transcribed with random hexamers. MiXCR, run by TCRdb on the immunoSEQ multiplex PCR reads, gives a single entry per CDR3 protein. In the table there are 150,000 to 200,000 distinct CDR3 sequences, approximately 96% of which are singletons. This receptor was obtained from a human donor with multiple sclerosis. J is TRBJ1-4 and V is TRBV12-3 or TRBV12-4; D is unresolved. Sequenced: CD4+ T cells from PBMCs. The CDR3 coding sequence is TGTGCCAGCCAGACGAATGGTGAAAAACTGTTTTTT. Its protein product is CASQTNGEKLFF.